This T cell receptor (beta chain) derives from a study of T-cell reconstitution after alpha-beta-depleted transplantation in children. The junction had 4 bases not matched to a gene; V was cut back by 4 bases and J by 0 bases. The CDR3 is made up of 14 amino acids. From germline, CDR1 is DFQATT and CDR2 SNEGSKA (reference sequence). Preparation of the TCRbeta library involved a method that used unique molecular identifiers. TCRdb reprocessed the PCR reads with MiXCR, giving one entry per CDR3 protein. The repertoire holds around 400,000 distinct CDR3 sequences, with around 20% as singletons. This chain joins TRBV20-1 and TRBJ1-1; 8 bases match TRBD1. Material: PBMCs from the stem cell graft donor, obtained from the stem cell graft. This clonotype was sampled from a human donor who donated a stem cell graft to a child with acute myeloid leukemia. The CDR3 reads CSANQGAVNTEAFF. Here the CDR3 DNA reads TGCAGTGCTAACCAGGGGGCGGTGAACACTGAAGCTTTCTTT.